The T cell receptor beta chain under discussion was sequenced for a study of T cells after yellow fever vaccination. Germline CDR1 is SGHRS and CDR2 is YFSETQ. The junction had 7 bases not matched to a gene; V was cut back by 3 bases and J by 5 bases. The CDR3 covers 14 residues. Production of TCR cDNA was by 5'RACE template switching, which also added a universal primer site and UMIs. TCRdb independently ran MiXCR on the 5' RACE reads; one entry per CDR3 protein. The table includes around 340,000 distinct CDR3 sequences, 8.7% detected once. Material: PBMCs, obtained on the day of the first yellow fever vaccination. The rearrangement uses TRBV5-1 and TRBJ1-2, with TRBD1 matching 7 bases. The receptor comes from a man aged 18 to 29 who received the YFV17D yellow fever vaccine. The CDR3 nucleotides are TGCGCCAGCAGCTACCAGGGGGAGTCTTATGGCTACACCTTC. It encodes CASSYQGESYGYTF.